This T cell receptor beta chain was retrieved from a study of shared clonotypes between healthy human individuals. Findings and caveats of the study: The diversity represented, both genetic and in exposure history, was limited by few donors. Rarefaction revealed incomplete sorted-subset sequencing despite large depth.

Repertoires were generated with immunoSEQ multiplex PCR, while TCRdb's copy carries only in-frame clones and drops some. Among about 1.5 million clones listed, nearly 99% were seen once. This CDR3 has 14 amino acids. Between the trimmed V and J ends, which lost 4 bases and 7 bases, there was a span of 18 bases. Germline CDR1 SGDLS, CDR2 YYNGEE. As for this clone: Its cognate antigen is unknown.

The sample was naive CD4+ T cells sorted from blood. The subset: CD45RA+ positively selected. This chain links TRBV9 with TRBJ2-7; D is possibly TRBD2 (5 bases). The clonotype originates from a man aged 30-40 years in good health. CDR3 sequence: CASSLRLTQEEQYF. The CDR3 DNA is TGTGCCAGCAGCCTGCGACTAACCCAGGAAGAGCAGTACTTC.